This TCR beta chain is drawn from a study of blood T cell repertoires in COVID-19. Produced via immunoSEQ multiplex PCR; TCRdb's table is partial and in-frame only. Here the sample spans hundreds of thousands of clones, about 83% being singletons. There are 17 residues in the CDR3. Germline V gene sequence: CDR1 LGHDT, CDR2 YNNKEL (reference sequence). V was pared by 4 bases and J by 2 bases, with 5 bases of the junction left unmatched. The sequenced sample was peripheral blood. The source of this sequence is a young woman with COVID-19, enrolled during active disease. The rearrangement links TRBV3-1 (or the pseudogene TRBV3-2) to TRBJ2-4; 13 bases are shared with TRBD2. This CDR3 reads CASSPRTSGSTKNIQYF. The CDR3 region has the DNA TGTGCCAGCAGCCCCCGGACTAGCGGGAGTACCAAAAACATTCAGTACTTC.